A single sample gave rise to the 18 T cell receptor beta chains below, sequenced in a study of blood T cell repertoires in COVID-19. The data were produced by immunoSEQ multiplex PCR, yet TCRdb's version contains in-frame clones alone and is incomplete. The sample carries approximately 100,000 clones, around 80% recorded once. The sequenced material came from peripheral blood. These receptors all come from a human donor in a cohort sampled during active or convalescent COVID-19.

The chain employs TRBV6-5 and TRBJ1-2; D unclear. The CDR3 contains 15 residues. The V end was cut by 7 bases, the J end by 6 bases, with 21 bases between. Germline V gene data show CDR1 as MNHEY and CDR2 as SVGAGI. The DNA for the CDR3 is TGTGCCAGCAAAACGGCCGGGAAACAATCCGATGGCTACACCTTC. It specifies CASKTAGKQSDGYTF.

The chain carries TRBV24-1 and TRBJ2-3, with D uncertain. Trimming left V 3 bases short and J 7 bases short, with 4 bases between. The CDR3 runs to 11 residues. Germline CDR1 reads KGHDR; CDR2 reads SFDVKD. CDR3 nucleotides: TGTGCCACCAGTGATACAAATACGCAGTATTTT. This sequence encodes CATSDTNTQYF.

The chain has TRBV9 and TRBJ2-2; D is possibly TRBD2 (6 bases). V dropped 7 bases and J dropped 7 bases, with 14 bases sitting between them. Per germline, CDR1 SGDLS and CDR2 YYNGEE. The CDR3 length is 13 residues. The CDR3 DNA reads as TGTGCCAGCTCCCTTGGGGGGAACGGGGAGCTGTTTTTT. Encoded protein: CASSLGGNGELFF.

This rearrangement joins TRBV6-1 to TRBJ2-7, with 8 bases lining up with TRBD1. The V and J ends lost 3 bases and 2 bases, in that order; junction bases with no gene match: 15. CDR3 size: 18 residues. From germline, CDR1 is MNHNS and CDR2 SASEGT. CDR3 residues: CASSDFPSLRQGTYEQYF. The DNA for the CDR3 is TGTGCCAGCAGTGACTTCCCCTCGCTTCGACAGGGGACCTACGAGCAGTACTTC.

This chain links TRBV6-6 with TRBJ1-4; possible D gene TRBD1, 6 bases. Germline V gives CDR1 MNHNY, CDR2 SVGAGI (reference sequence). This CDR3 is built from 15 residues. With 7 bases removed from V and 5 bases from J, the gap between germline ends came to 17 bases. The CDR3 DNA sequence: TGTGCCAGCAAAGATACAGGGAATTCAAATGAAAAACTGTTTTTT. This sequence encodes CASKDTGNSNEKLFF.

This clone has only one observation. As DNA, the CDR3 is TGTGCCAGCAGCTCTCTAGTGAACACCGGGGAGCTGTTTTTT. This codes for CASSSLVNTGELFF. The chain carries TRBV7-2 and TRBJ2-2; D ambiguous. Germline CDR1 is SGHTA and CDR2 is FQGNSA. V lost 4 bases and J lost 1, with 7 bases in between. The CDR3 spans 14 residues.

The chain uses TRBV12-3 or TRBV12-4 and TRBJ2-1, with TRBD2 matching 7 bases. Losses at the gene ends were 6 bases for V and 8 bases for J; bases not matched to a gene: 1. This CDR3 is built from 11 residues. The CDR3 DNA follows: TGTGCCAGCAGGGCGGGGGATGAGCAGTTCTTC. Protein product: CASRAGDEQFF.

The chain recombines TRBV6-6 with TRBJ2-5; 7 bases align to TRBD1. CDR3 length: 13 residues. Trimming took 5 bases from V and 7 from J; bases not matched to a gene: 7. Germline loops: CDR1 MNHNY, CDR2 SVGAGI (reference sequence). The CDR3 DNA is TGTGCCAGCAGTAAAGACAGGGCCTTGACCCAGTACTTC. Translated: CASSKDRALTQYF.

The J gene is TRBJ2-5, the V gene TRBV10-1; D possibly corresponds to TRBD2 (5 bases). The germline gives CDR1 WNHNN, CDR2 SYGVQD (reference sequence). This CDR3 spans 14 amino acids. V dropped 5 bases and J dropped 4 bases, with 14 bases sitting between them. CDR3 DNA sequence: TGCGCCAGCAGTCCCGCCGGTCGGGGAGAGACCCAGTACTTC. Translation gives CASSPAGRGETQYF.

This rearrangement joins TRBV29-1 to TRBJ1-1, with 8 positions matching TRBD1. The CDR3 is 12 residues long. V was clipped by 6 bases and J by 5 bases; unmatched bases: 5. Germline-derived CDR1 and CDR2 are SQVTM and ANQGSEA. The CDR3 sequence: CSVGQGRTEAFF. The CDR3 nucleotides are TGCAGCGTCGGACAGGGCCGGACTGAAGCTTTCTTT.

This clone has a handful of counts. The V gene is TRBV12-3 or TRBV12-4, the J gene TRBJ1-3; no clear D gene. V was pared by 2 bases and J by 1 base, with 3 bases between. CDR3 size: 13 residues. CDR3 in DNA: TGTGCCAGCAGTTTATCTTCTGGAAACACCATATATTTT. As protein: CASSLSSGNTIYF.

This chain connects TRBV6-4 to TRBJ1-1; 10 bases are a match to TRBD1. The CDR3 consists of 13 residues. V lost 8 bases and J lost 5; bases outside the gene matches: 5. The germline V gene encodes CDR1 MRHNA and CDR2 SNTAGT. CDR3 in DNA: TGTGCCAGCGGGACAGGGGTCGGTACTGAAGCTTTCTTT. This sequence encodes CASGTGVGTEAFF.

This rearrangement joins TRBV6-5 to TRBJ1-2; 8 bases line up with TRBD1. The germline V gene has CDR1 MNHEY and CDR2 SVGAGI. The V gene end was trimmed by 4 bases and the J gene end by 14 bases; junction bases not matched to a gene: 12. The CDR3 is 13 residues long. Written as DNA, the CDR3 is TGTGCCAGCAGTTCATCGGACAGGGAGGGAGTGACCTTC. Protein sequence: CASSSSDREGVTF.

This chain joins TRBV7-3 and TRBJ1-3, with unresolved D. Per germline, CDR1 SGHTA and CDR2 FQGTGA. Trimming left V 4 bases short and J 1 base short, with 11 bases between. This CDR3 comprises 15 residues. The CDR3, as DNA: TGTGCCAGCAGCTCACAATCGGGGTCTGGAAACACCATATATTTT. Encoded protein: CASSSQSGSGNTIYF.

The chain carries TRBV27 and TRBJ2-2; TRBD2 aligns across 11 bases. There are 18 residues in the CDR3. Per germline, CDR1 MNHEY and CDR2 SMNVEV (reference sequence). V was pared by 1 base and J by 4 bases, with 8 bases of the junction left unmatched. Here the CDR3 reads CASSLYLGLAESTGELFF. The CDR3 nucleotides read TGTGCCAGCAGTTTATATCTGGGACTAGCGGAGAGCACCGGGGAGCTGTTTTTT.

This clone appeared once. The rearrangement uses TRBV19 and TRBJ2-6; D remains ambiguous. This CDR3 spans 13 amino acids. Per germline, CDR1 LNHDA and CDR2 SQIVND (reference sequence). Trimming pared 5 bases from V and 1 base from J, leaving 3 bases between. Written as DNA, the CDR3 is TGTGCCAGTAGTCCTTCTGGGGCCAACGTCCTGACTTTC. Translating it yields CASSPSGANVLTF. Supplemented by reference TRBV19 and TRBJ2-6, the full variable domain reads DGGITQSPKYLFRKEGQNVTLSCEQNLNHDAMYWYRQDPGQGLRLIYYSQIVNDFQKGDIAEGYSVSREKKESFPLTVTSAQKNPTAFYLCASSPSGANVLTFGAGSRLTVL.

The V and J genes are TRBV28 and TRBJ2-5; a weak D match, TRBD1 (5 bases). Germline CDR1 and CDR2: MDHEN and SYDVKM. This CDR3 region has 15 residues. With 3 bases removed from V and 4 bases from J, the gap between germline ends came to 15 bases. The DNA of the CDR3 is TGTGCCAGCAGTTTCCGACAGTCTTGGATAGAGACCCAGTACTTC. It specifies CASSFRQSWIETQYF. The variable domain in full, completed from reference TRBV28 and TRBJ2-5, reads DVKVTQSSRYLVKRTGEKVFLECVQDMDHENMFWYRQDPGLGLRLIYFSYDVKMKEKGDIPEGYSVSREKKERFSLILESASTNQTSMYLCASSFRQSWIETQYFGPGTRLLVL.

This clone was counted once. The gene calls are TRBV6-2 or TRBV6-3 and TRBJ2-2, with TRBD2 as a possible D gene (7 bases). Germline V gene lookup returns CDR1 MNHEY and CDR2 SVGEGT. The CDR3 runs to 18 residues. V was shortened by 0 bases and J by 4 bases, with 18 bases between the two germline ends. Here the CDR3 DNA reads TGTGCCAGCAGTTACTCCCTCACGGGGGGCCGGCGCACCGGGGAGCTGTTTTTT. This translates into CASSYSLTGGRRTGELFF.